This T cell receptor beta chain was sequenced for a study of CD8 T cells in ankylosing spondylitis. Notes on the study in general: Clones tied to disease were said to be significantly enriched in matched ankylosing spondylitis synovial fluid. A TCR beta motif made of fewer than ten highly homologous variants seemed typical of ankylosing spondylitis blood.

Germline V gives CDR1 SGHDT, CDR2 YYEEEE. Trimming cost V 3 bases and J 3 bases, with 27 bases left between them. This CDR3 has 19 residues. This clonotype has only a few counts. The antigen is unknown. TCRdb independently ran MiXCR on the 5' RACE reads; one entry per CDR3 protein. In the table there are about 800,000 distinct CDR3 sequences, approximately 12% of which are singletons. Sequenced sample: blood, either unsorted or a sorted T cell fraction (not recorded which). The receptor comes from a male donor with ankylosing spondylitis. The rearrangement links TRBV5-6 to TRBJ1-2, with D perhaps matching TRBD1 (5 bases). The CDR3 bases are TGTGCCAGCAGCTCCATGGTGTTTTCCTCAGGGTACGGCCACTATGGCTACACCTTC. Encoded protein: CASSSMVFSSGYGHYGYTF.